This TCR beta chain comes out of a study of T cells in Graves' hyperthyroidism and ophthalmopathy. About the research overall: Peripheral blood was collected at initial diagnosis, before any treatment.

The diagnoses drew upon clinical symptoms, serum thyroxine and TRAb, thyroid ultrasound and orbital computed tomography. About 9.4 ml fresh peripheral blood yielded the PBMCs. RNA transcripts provided the source from which TCR beta CDR3 regions were amplified. The study used the HTBI primer set for a first-round RT-PCR of the TCR CDR3. Each CDR3 protein gets one entry after TCRdb re-called the multiplex PCR reads with MiXCR. The table has fewer than 500,000 distinct CDR3 sequences, roughly 15% seen once. This clonotype appeared many times. Sequencing was carried out using blood. The receptor was isolated from a man younger than 35 with Graves' ophthalmopathy.

The CDR3 DNA sequence: TGTGCCAGCAGCTTAGCCCCGCTAGCGTCTGCCGGGGAGCTGTTTTTT. Its protein product is CASSLAPLASAGELFF. J is TRBJ2-2 and V is TRBV7-6; perhaps TRBD2 as D (6 bases). V lost 0 bases and J lost 6, with 14 bases in between. Germline CDR1 is SGHVS and CDR2 is FNYEAQ. The CDR3 has 16 residues.